These T cell receptor beta chains were read from a single sample in a study of Ad26.COV2.S vaccination and SARS-CoV-2 variants. The assay was immunoSEQ multiplex PCR, and TCRdb's table has in-frame clones only and misses some. The repertoire holds fewer than 55,000 clones, with approximately 80% as singletons. The sequencing used peripheral blood, collected after recovery from COVID-19. Every receptor here comes from a human donor who had recovered from COVID-19. CDR3s include the opening cysteine and the closing phenylalanine or tryptophan. A D gene is named only where the DNA matches it firmly. Rows may omit the clone size; those that give it use once, few, many or a size class.

>TRBV5-1|-|-|TRBJ2-5
TGCGCCAGCAGCTTGGAACAGGTCCAAGAGACCCAGTACTTC
CASSLEQVQETQYF
>TRBV15|-|-|TRBJ2-2
TGTGCCACCAACTCCCGGGACCCGAAGACCGGGGAGCTGTTTTTT
CATNSRDPKTGELFF
>TRBV28|-|-|TRBJ1-3
TGTGCCATCCGCCGGGGGGCTGGAAACACCATATATTTT
CAIRRGAGNTIYF
>TRBV7-8|-|-|TRBJ2-1
TGTGCCAGCAGCCCTGGTCTTAGGCGAGACAATGAGCAGTTCTTC
CASSPGLRRDNEQFF
>TRBV7-6|-|-|TRBJ2-1
TGTGCCAGCAGCTTAGGCAGGGTAGATCACAATGAGCAGTTCTTC
CASSLGRVDHNEQFF
>TRBV5-1|TRBD1|-|TRBJ1-3
TGCGCCAGCGGACAGGGTAACCCGGGAAACACCATATATTTT
CASGQGNPGNTIYF
>TRBV7-9|TRBD1|once|TRBJ1-1
TGTGCCAGCGGACAGGGGGCTAGCACTGAAGCTTTCTTT
CASGQGASTEAFF
>TRBV10-3|-|-|TRBJ2-5
TGTGCCATTACTCGGGGTAGAGGAGAGACCCAGTACTTC
CAITRGRGETQYF
>TRBV24-1|TRBD1|-|TRBJ2-2
TGTGCCACGGGACAGGGATCTCCCGGGGAGCTGTTTTTT
CATGQGSPGELFF
>TRBV5-5|-|-|TRBJ1-2
TGTGCCAGCAGCTTGGACGGATCCAATCTCTATGGCTACACCTTC
CASSLDGSNLYGYTF
>TRBV9|-|-|TRBJ2-2
TGTGCCAGCAGCTCCGGCAGTAACACCGGGGAGCTGTTTTTT
CASSSGSNTGELFF
>TRBV9|TRBD1|-|TRBJ1-2
TGTGCCAGCAGCGTAGATGACAGGGAATTCGGGGGCTACACCTTC
CASSVDDREFGGYTF
>TRBV9|TRBD1|-|TRBJ1-5
TGTGCCAGCAGCGTAGGGGAGGGGGCGATGGGTCAGCCCCAGCATTTT
CASSVGEGAMGQPQHF
>TRBV5-1|-|-|TRBJ1-2
TGCGCCAGCAGCTTGGCCAGGGGCGCGAGGGGCTACACCTTC
CASSLARGARGYTF
>TRBV28|TRBD1|-|TRBJ1-6
TGTGCCAGCAGTTTAACAGGGGTCCCCCTCCACTTT
CASSLTGVPLHF
>TRBV25-1|TRBD1|-|TRBJ2-5
TGTGCCAGCAGTGAAACTAGGACAGGGGGACAAGAGACCCAGTACTTC
CASSETRTGGQETQYF
>TRBV30|-|-|TRBJ1-1
TGTGCCTGCAGGTCCACTGAAGCTTTCTTT
CACRSTEAFF
>TRBV9|-|-|TRBJ1-1
TGTGCCAGCAGCTTCCCCCCGAACCCTGAAGCTTTCTTT
CASSFPPNPEAFF
>TRBV5-1|-|-|TRBJ1-1
TGCGCCAGCAACCGGGGACAGAACACTGAAGCTTTCTTT
CASNRGQNTEAFF
>TRBV24-1|-|-|TRBJ1-2
TGTGCCACCAGTGATTTGCACACTAACTATGGCTACACCTTC
CATSDLHTNYGYTF
>TRBV11-3|TRBD1|-|TRBJ2-7
TGTGCCAGCAGCCCGGGACAGGGCTACGAGCAGTACTTC
CASSPGQGYEQYF
>TRBV11-2|-|-|TRBJ1-1
TGTGCCAGCAGCCCCACCCTCCAGGGGCAAGTGGGCGCTGAAGCTTTCTTT
CASSPTLQGQVGAEAFF
>TRBV9|-|few|TRBJ2-5
TGTGCCAGCAGCACAACAGGAGAAGAGACCCAGTACTTC
CASSTTGEETQYF
>TRBV6-4|-|-|TRBJ2-3
TGTGCCAGCAGTATGGAATGGGGCTCAGATACGCAGTATTTT
CASSMEWGSDTQYF
>TRBV19|-|-|TRBJ1-5
TGTGCCAGTAGTGGTTCGGGACGGACCAATCAGCCCCAGCATTTT
CASSGSGRTNQPQHF
>TRBV19|-|-|TRBJ1-1
TGTGCCAGTAGTATAGTCGAAGAGAACACTGAAGCTTTCTTT
CASSIVEENTEAFF
>TRBV7-3|TRBD1|-|TRBJ1-2
TGTGCCAGCAGCTTGGGACAGGGCGGCTATGGCTACACCTTC
CASSLGQGGYGYTF
>TRBV28|-|few|TRBJ1-2
TGTGCCAGCAAAGTGGGATCGTTGCGCTATGGCTACACCTTC
CASKVGSLRYGYTF
>TRBV5-6|-|-|TRBJ1-1
TGTGCCAGCAGCCCCGCGTGGGTTGAAGGCACTGAAGCTTTCTTT
CASSPAWVEGTEAFF
>TRBV29-1|-|-|TRBJ1-1
TGCAGCGTTGGGGTCCCGGGACTGAACACTGAAGCTTTCTTT
CSVGVPGLNTEAFF
>TRBV10-2|TRBD2|-|TRBJ2-7
TGCGCCAGCAGATCCCTAGCGGGAGAGTCCCTCGAGCAGTACTTC
CASRSLAGESLEQYF
>TRBV10-3|TRBD1|-|TRBJ2-7
TGTGCCATCAGCCCCGGGACAGCCTCCTACGAGCAGTACTTC
CAISPGTASYEQYF
>TRBV14|-|few|TRBJ2-7
TGTGCCAGCAGCTTCCATCTGGCAGAGCAGTACTTC
CASSFHLAEQYF
>TRBV30|TRBD1|-|TRBJ1-4
TGTGCCTGGAGGCCACAGGGGGCCCCCCATCCTAATGAAAAACTGTTTTTT
CAWRPQGAPHPNEKLFF
>TRBV19|-|-|TRBJ1-4
TGTGCCAGTAGTATTCCCCGTTCGGGAAGGGAAAAACTGTTTTTT
CASSIPRSGREKLFF
>TRBV24-1|-|-|TRBJ2-3
TGTGCCACCAGTGATTTGGGAGGACCAGGGGCGCTGGATACGCAGTATTTT
CATSDLGGPGALDTQYF
>TRBV19|TRBD1|many|TRBJ2-3
TGTGCCAGTAGTATGGGGCAGGGGGCCACAGATACGCAGTATTTT
CASSMGQGATDTQYF
>TRBV28|-|once|TRBJ1-2
TGTGCCAGCAGTACAGGACCCGCTTTCATTAACTATGGCTACACCTTC
CASSTGPAFINYGYTF
>TRBV11-2|TRBD1|-|TRBJ1-1
TGTGCCAGCAGCTCTTGGGACAGGGGAACTGAAGCTTTCTTT
CASSSWDRGTEAFF
>TRBV5-1|-|-|TRBJ2-2
TGCGCCAGCAGCGTGGAGGGGACCGGGGAGCTGTTTTTT
CASSVEGTGELFF
>TRBV27|TRBD1|-|TRBJ2-7
TGTGCCAGCAGTTTGGACAGGAATGGCTACGAGCAGTACTTC
CASSLDRNGYEQYF
>TRBV5-8|-|-|TRBJ2-2
TGTGCCAGCAGCCGGACAAAGCTCCCCGGGGAGCTGTTTTTT
CASSRTKLPGELFF
>TRBV27|-|-|TRBJ2-5
TGTGCCAGCAGTTTGGTCACAGGCCAAGAGACCCAGTACTTC
CASSLVTGQETQYF
>TRBV24-1|-|once|TRBJ2-2
TGTGCCACCAGTGACTCGGGGCGAACCGGGGAGCTGTTTTTT
CATSDSGRTGELFF
>TRBV7-6|-|-|TRBJ1-5
TGTGCCAGCAGCCTGCAGGATCAGCCCCAGCATTTT
CASSLQDQPQHF
>TRBV2|-|-|TRBJ2-3
TGTGCCAGCAGTGAACGTTCTCGCGGGGATACGCAGTATTTT
CASSERSRGDTQYF
>TRBV18|TRBD1|-|TRBJ1-1
TGTGCCAGCTCACAGGGTACAGGGGGGAACACTGAAGCTTTCTTT
CASSQGTGGNTEAFF
>TRBV30|TRBD1|-|TRBJ1-1
TGTGCCTGGGATCCGGGACAGGGATCTGACACTGAAGCTTTCTTT
CAWDPGQGSDTEAFF
>TRBV5-1|-|-|TRBJ2-1
TGCGCCAGTGCCTCTAGCGTATCAAGCAATGAGCAGTTCTTC
CASASSVSSNEQFF
>TRBV15|-|-|TRBJ2-2
TGTGCCACCAGCAGAGATCGTCTAGGGGTGAACACCGGGGAGCTGTTTTTT
CATSRDRLGVNTGELFF
>TRBV12-3/TRBV12-4|-|-|TRBJ1-3
TGTGCCAGCAGTTCTACCTCTGGAAACACCATATATTTT
CASSSTSGNTIYF
>TRBV7-9|TRBD1|-|TRBJ1-5
TGTGCCAGCAGCTTAACTTCAGGGGGATTCGGCAATCAGCCCCAGCATTTT
CASSLTSGGFGNQPQHF
>TRBV15|TRBD1|-|TRBJ1-2
TGTGCCACCAGCACCCGACAGGGGAGAGACTATGGCTACACCTTC
CATSTRQGRDYGYTF
>TRBV2|TRBD2|-|TRBJ2-5
TGTGCCAGCAGTGAAAGGACTAGCGGGGAAGAGACCCAGTACTTC
CASSERTSGEETQYF